These T cell receptor beta chains were read from a single sample in a study of identifying expanded T cells in peripheral blood. Here immunoSEQ multiplex PCR was the method, and the copy in TCRdb shows in-frame clones only, minus some. This sample has over 100,000 clones, with less than 90% found just once. What was sequenced was blood. These receptors originate from a person aged 18 to 70 in good health. CDR3s include the opening cysteine and the closing phenylalanine or tryptophan. The order of the fields is D gene, V gene, J gene, clone size, CDR3 DNA, CDR3 protein. A D gene is named only where the DNA matches it firmly. Size values are once, few and many counts, or a class for expanded clones, and some rows have none.

>TRBD1|TRBV5-8|TRBJ1-2|once
TGTGCCAGCAGCTTGGAAGATCGGGACAGGGGTCATGGCTACACCTTC
CASSLEDRDRGHGYTF
>.|TRBV7-9|TRBJ2-7|.
TGTGCCAGCAGCTTAGCTATATTTTACGAGCAGTACTTC
CASSLAIFYEQYF
>.|TRBV2|TRBJ1-3|.
TGTGCCAGCAGTGAAGGTGACTTGGCTGGAAACACCATATATTTT
CASSEGDLAGNTIYF
>.|TRBV9|TRBJ2-3|.
TGTGCCAGCAGCGTAGACGGAAGCACAGATACGCAGTATTTT
CASSVDGSTDTQYF
>TRBD2|TRBV7-2|TRBJ2-7|.
TGTGCCAGCAGCTCTACAAGGACTAGTCCCTACGAGCAGTACTTC
CASSSTRTSPYEQYF
>.|TRBV28|TRBJ1-1|.
TGTGCCAGCAGTGGGAGGACAGACTTGGACACTGAAGCTTTCTTT
CASSGRTDLDTEAFF
>TRBD2|TRBV7-9|TRBJ2-1|.
TGTGCCAGCAGCACCCCGGGGGGGCCCGAGAATGAGCAGTTCTTC
CASSTPGGPENEQFF
>.|TRBV10-3|TRBJ1-5|few
TGTGCCATCAGTGAGGTACAGGGAAGTCAGCCCCAGCATTTT
CAISEVQGSQPQHF
>.|TRBV11-2|TRBJ2-7|.
TGTGCTAGCAGCTTGTGGGGACTTGGCCGAATCACTGACGAGCAGTACTTC
CASSLWGLGRITDEQYF
>TRBD2|TRBV19|TRBJ2-3|.
TGTGCCAGTAGCGGGACTAGCGGGTCAGATACGCAGTATTTT
CASSGTSGSDTQYF
>.|TRBV2|TRBJ1-1|.
TGTGCCAGCAGGACCCAGGGATTTAACACTGAAGCTTTCTTT
CASRTQGFNTEAFF
>.|TRBV28|TRBJ2-2|once
TGTGCCAGCGGTTCCTACACCGGGGAGCTGTTTTTT
CASGSYTGELFF
>TRBD2|TRBV6-4|TRBJ2-1|.
TGTGCCAGCAGTCGTGGGGAGGGACTAGTTTACAATGAGCAGTTCTTC
CASSRGEGLVYNEQFF
>TRBD2|TRBV29-1|TRBJ2-1|.
TGCAGCGTTGGGACTAGCGGGAGAGGGGGTTACAATGAGCAGTTCTTC
CSVGTSGRGGYNEQFF
>TRBD1|TRBV19|TRBJ2-7|.
TGTGCCAGTAGTTCCGGGACAGGGTTCGAGCAGTACTTC
CASSSGTGFEQYF
>.|TRBV18|TRBJ2-6|.
TGTGCCAGCTCACCCAGGTACGGGGACTCTGGGGCCAACGTCCTGACTTTC
CASSPRYGDSGANVLTF
>.|TRBV5-4|TRBJ2-3|.
TGTGCCAGCAGCTTGGAAGTGGAGAGCACAGATACGCAGTATTTT
CASSLEVESTDTQYF